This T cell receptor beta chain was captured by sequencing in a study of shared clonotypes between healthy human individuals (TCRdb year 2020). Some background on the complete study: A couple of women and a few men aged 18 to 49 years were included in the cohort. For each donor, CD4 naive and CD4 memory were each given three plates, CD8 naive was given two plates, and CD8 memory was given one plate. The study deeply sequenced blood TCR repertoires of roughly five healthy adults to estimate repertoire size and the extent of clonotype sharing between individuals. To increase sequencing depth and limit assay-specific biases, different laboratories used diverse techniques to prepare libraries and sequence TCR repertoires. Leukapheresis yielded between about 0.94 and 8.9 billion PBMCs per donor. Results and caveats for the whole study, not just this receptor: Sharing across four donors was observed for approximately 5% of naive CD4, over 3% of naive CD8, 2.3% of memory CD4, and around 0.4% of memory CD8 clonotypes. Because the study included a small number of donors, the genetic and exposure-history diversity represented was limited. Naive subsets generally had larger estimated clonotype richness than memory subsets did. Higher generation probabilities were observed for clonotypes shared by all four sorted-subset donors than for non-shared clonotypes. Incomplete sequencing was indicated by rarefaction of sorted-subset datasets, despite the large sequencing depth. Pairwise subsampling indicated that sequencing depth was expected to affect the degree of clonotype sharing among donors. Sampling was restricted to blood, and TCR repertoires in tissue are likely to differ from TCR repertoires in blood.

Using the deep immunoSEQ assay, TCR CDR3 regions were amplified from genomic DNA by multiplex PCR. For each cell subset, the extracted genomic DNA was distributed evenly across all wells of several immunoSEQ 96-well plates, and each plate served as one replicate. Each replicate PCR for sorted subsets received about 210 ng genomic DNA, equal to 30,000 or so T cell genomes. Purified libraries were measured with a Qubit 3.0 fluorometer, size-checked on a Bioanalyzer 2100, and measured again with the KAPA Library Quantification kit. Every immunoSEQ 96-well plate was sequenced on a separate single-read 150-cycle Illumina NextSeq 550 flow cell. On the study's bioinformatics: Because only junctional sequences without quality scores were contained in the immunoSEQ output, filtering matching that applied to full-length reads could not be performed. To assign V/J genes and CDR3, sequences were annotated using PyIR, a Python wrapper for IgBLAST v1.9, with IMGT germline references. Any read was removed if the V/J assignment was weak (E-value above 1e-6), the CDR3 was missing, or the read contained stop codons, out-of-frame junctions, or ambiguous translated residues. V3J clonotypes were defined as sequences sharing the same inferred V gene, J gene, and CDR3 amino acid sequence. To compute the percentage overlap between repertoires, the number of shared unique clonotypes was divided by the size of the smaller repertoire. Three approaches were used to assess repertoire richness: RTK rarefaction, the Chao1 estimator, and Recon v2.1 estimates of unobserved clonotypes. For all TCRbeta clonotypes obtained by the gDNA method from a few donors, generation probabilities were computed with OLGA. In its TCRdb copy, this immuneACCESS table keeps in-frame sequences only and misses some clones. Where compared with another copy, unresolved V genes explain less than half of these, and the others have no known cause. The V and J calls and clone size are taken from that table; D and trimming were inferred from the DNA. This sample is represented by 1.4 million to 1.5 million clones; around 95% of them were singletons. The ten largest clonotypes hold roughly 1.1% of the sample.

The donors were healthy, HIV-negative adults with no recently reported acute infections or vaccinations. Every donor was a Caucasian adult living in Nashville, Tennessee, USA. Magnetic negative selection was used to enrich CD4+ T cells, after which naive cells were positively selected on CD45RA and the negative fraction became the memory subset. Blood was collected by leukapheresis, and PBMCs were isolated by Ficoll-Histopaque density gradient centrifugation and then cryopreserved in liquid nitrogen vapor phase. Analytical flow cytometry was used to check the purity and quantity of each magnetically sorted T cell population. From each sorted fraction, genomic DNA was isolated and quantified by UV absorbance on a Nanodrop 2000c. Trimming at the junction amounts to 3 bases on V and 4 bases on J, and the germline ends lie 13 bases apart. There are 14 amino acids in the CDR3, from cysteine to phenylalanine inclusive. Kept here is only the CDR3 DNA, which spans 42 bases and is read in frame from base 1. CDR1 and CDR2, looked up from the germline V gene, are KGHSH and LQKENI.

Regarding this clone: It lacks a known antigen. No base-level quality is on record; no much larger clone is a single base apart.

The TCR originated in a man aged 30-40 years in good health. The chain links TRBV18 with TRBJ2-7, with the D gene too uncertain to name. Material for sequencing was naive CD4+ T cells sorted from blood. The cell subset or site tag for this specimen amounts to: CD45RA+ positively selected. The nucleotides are TGTGCCAGCTCACCCGCTCGGCGAAGTTACGAGCAGTACTTC. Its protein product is CASSPARRSYEQYF.